The 5 T cell receptor beta chains in this list originate from one sample, sequenced in a study of response to subunit inactivated influenza vaccine. TCRdb called the RT-PCR reads again in MiXCR, with one record for every CDR3 protein. The table lists 290,000 or so distinct CDR3 sequences, approximately 21% of them singletons. The input for sequencing was PBMCs from blood, taken approximately 22 months after vaccination. These TCRs come from a man between 50 and 75 years old who received an inactivated influenza vaccine.

This chain connects TRBV5-5 to TRBJ2-1, with D perhaps TRBD1 or TRBD2 (5 bases each). V was clipped by 0 bases and J by 0 bases, with 13 bases between them. The CDR3 runs to 17 residues. Germline values: CDR1 SGHKS, CDR2 YYEKEE (reference sequence). For the CDR3, the DNA is TGTGCCAGCAGCTTGGTCCGAGGGGCCACCTCCTACAATGAGCAGTTCTTC. It encodes CASSLVRGATSYNEQFF.

The gene calls are TRBV10-3 and TRBJ1-2; TRBD1 might be the D (5 bases). This CDR3 comprises 15 residues. Germline V gives CDR1 ENHRY, CDR2 SYGVKD. Trimming shortened V by 6 bases and J by 2 bases, and 16 bases separated the two germline ends. Here the CDR3 reads CAIRREGAGNYGYTF. CDR3 bases: TGTGCCATCAGACGCGAAGGGGCCGGGAACTATGGCTACACCTTC.

This clonotype was counted a few times. CDR3 region: CASSYGGEKLFF. CDR3 bases: TGTGCCAGCAGTTACGGTGGTGAAAAACTGTTTTTT. The rearrangement links TRBV6-2 or TRBV6-3 to TRBJ1-4; D unresolved. Trimming stripped 2 bases from V and 7 bases from J, with 5 bases between. This CDR3 is 12 amino acids long. Germline V gene sequence: CDR1 MNHEY, CDR2 SVGEGT.

The chain has TRBV12-3 or TRBV12-4 and TRBJ1-2; TRBD1 agrees at 11 bases. The CDR3 covers 14 residues. V shed 3 bases and J 7 bases; nucleotides not matched to a gene: 4. Here the CDR3 reads CASSLWTGGRGYTF. Here the CDR3 DNA reads TGTGCCAGCAGTTTGTGGACAGGGGGCCGTGGCTACACCTTC.

V and J are TRBV11-3 and TRBJ2-3; D is undetermined. V lost 2 bases and J 2 bases, leaving 8 bases between the germline ends. Per germline, CDR1 SGHNT and CDR2 YENEEA. The CDR3 spans 14 residues. CDR3 sequence (DNA): TGTGCCAGCAGCTTAATGCGAAACACAGATACGCAGTATTTT. Translated, it gives CASSLMRNTDTQYF.